This T cell receptor (beta chain) emerged from a study of T cell responses to AZD1222 COVID-19 vaccine. General study results and limits: Close to half of all spike-specific TCRs reportedly target regions of the variants that are unmutated. Clonal diversity may have been underestimated, and the donors were mostly white British, with more females than males. Spike-specific TCRs gained breadth and depth after people received two AZD1222 doses.

Profiled with immunoSEQ multiplex PCR; TCRdb holds only in-frame clones, not every one. The data show approximately 100,000 clones, approximately 90% seen once. Germline CDR1 reads SGDLS; CDR2 reads YYNGEE. V lost 3 bases and J lost 0, with 11 bases in between. This CDR3 contains 15 residues. A word on this clone: Its antigen is still unknown.

V gene TRBV9 combines with J gene TRBJ2-3; the D call may be TRBD1 or TRBD2 (5 bases each). The material was peripheral blood, obtained on day 0 of AZD1222 vaccination. This clonotype was sampled from an adult in good health. CDR3 sequence reads: CASSAGTYSTDTQYF. The CDR3 DNA reads as TGTGCCAGCAGCGCAGGGACGTATAGCACAGATACGCAGTATTTT.